Here is one T cell receptor (beta chain) with its context. The record originates from a study of blood T cell repertoires in COVID-19. Whole-study context: From the United States, Italy and Spain came samples of acute and convalescent COVID-19. PBMCs, B-cell-depleted T cells, or T cells were the source of the cDNA or gDNA that made up the material.

Study processing details: Cell counts per sample came from amplifying reference gene primers. The protocol was immunoSEQ multiplex PCR, while the TCRdb copy is restricted to in-frame clones and leaves out a portion. V, J and clone size are those of that table, while D and trimming were read from the DNA. Among fewer than 120,000 clones listed, about 85% were seen once. Trimming shortened V by 1 base and J by 5 bases, and 5 bases separated the two germline ends. This CDR3 comprises 12 residues. Germline CDR1 is LGHDT and CDR2 is YNNKEL (reference sequence). V and J are TRBV3-1 (or the pseudogene TRBV3-2) and TRBJ1-2; D not certain. Sequencing was carried out using peripheral blood. This receptor was obtained from a human donor in a cohort sampled during active COVID-19. CDR3 bases: TGTGCCAGCAGCCAAGGGGAGTATGGCTACACCTTC. Encoded protein: CASSQGEYGYTF.